This T cell receptor beta chain is from a study of identical twins. TCRdb re-derived calls from the 5' RACE reads in MiXCR, one entry per CDR3 protein. This table has hundreds of thousands of distinct CDR3 sequences, 15% to 20% appearing once. Overall study results and limits: Modelling approaches yielded underestimates of out-of-frame TCR alpha sharing between monozygotic twins.

Notes on this clonotype: Its matching antigen is unknown.

The CDR3 spans 16 residues. The V gene end was trimmed by 5 bases and the J gene end by 5 bases; junction bases not matched to a gene: 13. Germline CDR1 reads SEHNR; CDR2 reads FQNEAQ (reference sequence). A further study also used this sample, focusing on T cells expressing NK-cell markers. That work states: Most of the eight sequenced donors tested HCMV-seropositive; one tested seronegative. Over 5 donors carried dominant NKG2C+ clonotypes that made up roughly 1.0-7.0% of their CD8+ T cells.

V is TRBV7-9 and J is TRBJ2-3; 7 positions agree with TRBD2. Sequenced material: PBMCs. This clonotype was sampled from a woman aged 18-35 years in good health. CDR3 sequence: CASSPLSRIAGDTQYF. The DNA for the CDR3 is TGTGCCAGCAGCCCCCTTAGTCGAATAGCGGGAGATACGCAGTATTTT.